Listed here is a single T cell receptor beta chain. This sample was included in a study of blood T cell repertoires in COVID-19. Libraries were prepared by immunoSEQ multiplex PCR; TCRdb keeps only in-frame clonotypes and omits some of them. The sample consists of fewer than 150,000 clones, 75% to 90% of them appearing once. Germline CDR1 reads SNHLY; CDR2 reads FYNNEI. The CDR3 runs 15 residues. Trimming took off 7 bases at V and 4 bases at J, with 17 bases between the two ends. The sample consisted of peripheral blood. This receptor was obtained from a woman aged 45-59 years with acute or convalescent COVID-19. The genes are TRBV2 and TRBJ2-1; a weak D match, TRBD2 (5 bases). CDR3 bases: TGTGCCAGCATCGAGGGAAAAATCGGGTACAATGAGCAGTTCTTC. This translates into CASIEGKIGYNEQFF.